Many counts were recorded for the clone carrying this T cell receptor (beta chain). Its antigen is currently unknown. This could be a read error, since a much larger clone is one nucleotide away. This entry belongs to a study of blood T cells in healthy people across ages. Findings and caveats of the study: Naive CD4+ cells and diversity were both higher in long-lived donors than in aged donors.

Then a second PCR, running about 6 to 12 cycles, was carried out with a sample-barcoded 5' primer and a J-beta primer mix. TCRdb fed the 5' RACE reads into MiXCR, producing one record per CDR3 protein. The table has 1.5 million to 2 million distinct CDR3 sequences, roughly 30% seen once. The CDR3 is 14 amino acids. Germline-derived CDR1 and CDR2 are MNHNS and SASEGT. V lost 7 bases to trimming and J lost 2 bases; unmatched junction nucleotides: 4. Every donor contributed roughly 10 milliliters of peripheral blood by blood draw. The sample taken for sequencing was blood. The receptor comes from a woman in her twenties or thirties in good health. The chain has TRBV6-1 and TRBJ1-2, with TRBD1 matching 10 bases. Here the CDR3 reads CASTPGQGNYGYTF. The CDR3 DNA is TGTGCCAGCACGCCGGGACAGGGGAACTATGGCTACACCTTC.